The clone carrying this TCR beta chain has just a few counts. The target antigen is unknown. This could be a read error, since a much larger clone is one nucleotide away. V dropped 4 bases and J dropped 12 bases, with 10 bases sitting between them. Germline V CDR1 and CDR2: SQVTM, ANQGSEA. The CDR3 extends over 10 amino acids. Then a second PCR, running about 7 to 11 cycles, was carried out with a sample-barcoded 5' primer and a J-beta primer mix. All cDNA molecules were each tagged by a template-switch adaptor with 12 random nucleotides. In TCRdb, the 5' RACE reads were re-called with MiXCR into one record per CDR3 protein. The repertoire holds over 500,000 distinct CDR3 sequences, with over 40% as singletons. The source of the sample is a study of blood T cells in healthy people across ages. Findings and caveats of the study: Researchers said unsorted PBMCs prevented a conclusive naive versus antigen-experienced comparison.

The V and J genes are TRBV29-1 and TRBJ2-1, with D uncertain. This TCR derives from a woman over 75 in good health. The sample taken for sequencing was blood. CDR3 sequence: CSVVTSVQFF. The CDR3 DNA reads TGCAGCGTTGTAACGTCCGTGCAGTTCTTC.